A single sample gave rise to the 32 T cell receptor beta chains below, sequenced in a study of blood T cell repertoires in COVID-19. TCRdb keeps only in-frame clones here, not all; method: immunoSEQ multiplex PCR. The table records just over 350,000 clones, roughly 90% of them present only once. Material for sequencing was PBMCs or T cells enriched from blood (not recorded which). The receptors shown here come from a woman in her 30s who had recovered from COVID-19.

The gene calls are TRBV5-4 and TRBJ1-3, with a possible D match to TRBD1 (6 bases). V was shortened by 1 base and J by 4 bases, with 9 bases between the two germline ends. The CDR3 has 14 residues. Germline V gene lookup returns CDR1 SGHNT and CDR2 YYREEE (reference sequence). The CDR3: CASSLQGPGNTIYF. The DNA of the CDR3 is TGTGCCAGCAGCTTGCAGGGGCCAGGAAACACCATATATTTT.

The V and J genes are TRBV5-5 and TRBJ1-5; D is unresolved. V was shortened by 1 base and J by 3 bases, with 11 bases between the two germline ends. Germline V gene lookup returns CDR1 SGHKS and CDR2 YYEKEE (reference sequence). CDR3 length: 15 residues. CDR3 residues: CASSLSPGFNQPQHF. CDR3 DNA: TGTGCCAGCAGCTTGTCCCCAGGCTTCAATCAGCCCCAGCATTTT.

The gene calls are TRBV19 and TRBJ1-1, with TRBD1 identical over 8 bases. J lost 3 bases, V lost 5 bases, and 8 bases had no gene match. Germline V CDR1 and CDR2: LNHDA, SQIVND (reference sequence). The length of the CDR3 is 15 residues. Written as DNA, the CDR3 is TGTGCCAGTAGTGGGGGGCAGGGGGCCGACACTGAAGCTTTCTTT. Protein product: CASSGGQGADTEAFF.

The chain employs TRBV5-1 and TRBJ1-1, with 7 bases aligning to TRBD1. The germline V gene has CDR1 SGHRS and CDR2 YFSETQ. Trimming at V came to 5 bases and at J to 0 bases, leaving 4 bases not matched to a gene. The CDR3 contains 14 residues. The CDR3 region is CASSPGGMNTEAFF. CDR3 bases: TGCGCCAGCAGTCCAGGGGGAATGAACACTGAAGCTTTCTTT.

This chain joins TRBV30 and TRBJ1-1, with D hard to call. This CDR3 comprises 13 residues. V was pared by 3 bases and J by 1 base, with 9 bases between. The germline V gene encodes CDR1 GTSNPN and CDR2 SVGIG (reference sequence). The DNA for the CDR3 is TGTGCCTGGAGGCGGGGTCAGAACACTGAAGCTTTCTTT. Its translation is CAWRRGQNTEAFF.

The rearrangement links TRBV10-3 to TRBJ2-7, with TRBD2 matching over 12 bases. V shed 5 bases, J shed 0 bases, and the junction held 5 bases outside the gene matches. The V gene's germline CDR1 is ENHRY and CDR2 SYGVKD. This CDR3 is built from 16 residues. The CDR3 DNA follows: TGTGCCATCAGTCGGACTAGCGGGATTTCCTCCTACGAGCAGTACTTC. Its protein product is CAISRTSGISSYEQYF.

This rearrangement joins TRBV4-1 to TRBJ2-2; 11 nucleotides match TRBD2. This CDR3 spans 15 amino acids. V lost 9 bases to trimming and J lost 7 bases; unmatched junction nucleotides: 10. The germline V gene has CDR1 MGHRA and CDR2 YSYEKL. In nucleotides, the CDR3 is TGCGCCAGTGGGGAGATAGCGGGAGGGATCGGGGAGCTGTTTTTT. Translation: CASGEIAGGIGELFF.

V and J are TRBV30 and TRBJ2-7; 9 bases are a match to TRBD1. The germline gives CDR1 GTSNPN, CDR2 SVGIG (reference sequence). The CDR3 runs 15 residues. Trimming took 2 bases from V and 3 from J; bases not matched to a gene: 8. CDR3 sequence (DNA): TGTGCCTGGAGTATCCCCGGGACAGGGTTCTACGAGCAGTACTTC. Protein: CAWSIPGTGFYEQYF.

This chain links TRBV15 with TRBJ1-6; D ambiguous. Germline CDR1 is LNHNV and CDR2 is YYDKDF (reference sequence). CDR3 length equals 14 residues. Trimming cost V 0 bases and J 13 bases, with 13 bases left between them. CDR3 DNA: TGTGCCACCAGCAGAGATCCCCCGAGTTCTCCCCTCCACTTT. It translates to CATSRDPPSSPLHF.

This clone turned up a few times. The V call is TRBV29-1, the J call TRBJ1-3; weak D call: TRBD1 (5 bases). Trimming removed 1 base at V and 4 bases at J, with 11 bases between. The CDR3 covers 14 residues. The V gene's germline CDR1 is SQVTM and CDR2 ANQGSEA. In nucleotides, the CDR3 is TGCAGCGTTGAAGTCGGGCCAGGGGGAAACACCATATATTTT. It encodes CSVEVGPGGNTIYF.

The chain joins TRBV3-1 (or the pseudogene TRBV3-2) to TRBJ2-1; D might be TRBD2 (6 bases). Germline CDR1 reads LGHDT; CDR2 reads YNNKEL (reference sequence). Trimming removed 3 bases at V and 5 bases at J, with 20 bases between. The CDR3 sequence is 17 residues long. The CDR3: CASSHHPLSGVHNEQFF. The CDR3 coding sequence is TGTGCCAGCAGCCATCACCCCCTATCGGGAGTTCACAATGAGCAGTTCTTC.

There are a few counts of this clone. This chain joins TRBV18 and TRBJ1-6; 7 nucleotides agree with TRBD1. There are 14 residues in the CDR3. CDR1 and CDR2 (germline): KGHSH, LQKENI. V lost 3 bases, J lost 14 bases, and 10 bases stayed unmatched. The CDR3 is CASSPVGTAQALHF. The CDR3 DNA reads TGTGCCAGCTCACCCGTGGGGACAGCTCAGGCCCTCCACTTT.

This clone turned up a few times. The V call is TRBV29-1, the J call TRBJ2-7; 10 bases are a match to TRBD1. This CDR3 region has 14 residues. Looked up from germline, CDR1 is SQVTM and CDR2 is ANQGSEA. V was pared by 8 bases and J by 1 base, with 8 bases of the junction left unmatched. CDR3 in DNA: TGCAGCCCTCAGGGGGACAGGGGTTCCTACGAGCAGTACTTC. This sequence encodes CSPQGDRGSYEQYF.

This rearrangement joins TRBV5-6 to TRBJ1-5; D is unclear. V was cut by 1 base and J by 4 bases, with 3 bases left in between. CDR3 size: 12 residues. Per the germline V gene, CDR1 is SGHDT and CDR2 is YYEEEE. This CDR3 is CASSLSNQPQHF. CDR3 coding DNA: TGTGCCAGCAGCTTGTCTAATCAGCCCCAGCATTTT. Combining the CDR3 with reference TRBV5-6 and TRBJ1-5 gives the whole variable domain DAGVTQSPTHLIKTRGQQVTLRCSPKSGHDTVSWYQQALGQGPQFIFQYYEEEERQRGNFPDRFSGHQFPNYSSELNVNALLLGDSALYLCASSLSNQPQHFGDGTRLSIL.

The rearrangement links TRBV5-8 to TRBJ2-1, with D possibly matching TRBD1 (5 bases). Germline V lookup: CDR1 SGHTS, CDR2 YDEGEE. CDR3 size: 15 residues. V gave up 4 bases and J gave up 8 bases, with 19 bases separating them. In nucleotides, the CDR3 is TGTGCCAGCAGCCCTCGACAGATTGGTGGTTATGAGCAGTTCTTC. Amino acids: CASSPRQIGGYEQFF.

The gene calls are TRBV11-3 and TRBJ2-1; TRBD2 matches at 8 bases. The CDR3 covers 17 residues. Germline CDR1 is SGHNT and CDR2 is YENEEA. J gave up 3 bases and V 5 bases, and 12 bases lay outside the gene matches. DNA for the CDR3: TGTGCCAGCAGCCCAGGTACGGGAGGGCCGGTCTACAATGAGCAGTTCTTC. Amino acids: CASSPGTGGPVYNEQFF.

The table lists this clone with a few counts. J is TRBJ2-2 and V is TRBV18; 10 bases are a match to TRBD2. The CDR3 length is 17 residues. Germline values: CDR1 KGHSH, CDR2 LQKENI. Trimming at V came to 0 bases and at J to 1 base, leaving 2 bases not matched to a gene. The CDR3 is CASSPPGLAVNTGELFF. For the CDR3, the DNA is TGTGCCAGCTCACCACCTGGACTAGCGGTGAACACCGGGGAGCTGTTTTTT.

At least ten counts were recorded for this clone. The CDR3 region has the DNA TGTGCCAGCAGCCGAAGACTAGCGGGAGTTGAGTACGAGCAGTACTTC. This gives the protein CASSRRLAGVEYEQYF. The V call is TRBV3-1 (or the pseudogene TRBV3-2), the J call TRBJ2-7; 12 bases match TRBD2. The V gene end was trimmed by 4 bases and the J gene end by 4 bases; junction bases not matched to a gene: 8. The CDR3 runs to 16 residues. Germline V gene data show CDR1 as LGHDT and CDR2 as YNNKEL (reference sequence).

The CDR3 DNA reads as TGTGCCAGCAGCGTTATCACAGATACGCAGTATTTT. It yields the protein CASSVITDTQYF. This chain uses TRBV9 with TRBJ2-3; D remains unclear. The CDR3 is 12 amino acids. CDR1 is SGDLS, CDR2 YYNGEE, per germline. Trimming removed 2 bases at V and 2 bases at J, with 3 bases between.

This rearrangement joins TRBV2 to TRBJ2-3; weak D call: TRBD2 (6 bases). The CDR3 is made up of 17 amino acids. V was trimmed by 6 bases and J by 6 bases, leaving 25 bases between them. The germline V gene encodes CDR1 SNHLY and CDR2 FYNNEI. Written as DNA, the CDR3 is TGTGCCAGCAGGTCCGGGGGACCCGCTGGTCCGTGGGATACGCAGTATTTT. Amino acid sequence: CASRSGGPAGPWDTQYF. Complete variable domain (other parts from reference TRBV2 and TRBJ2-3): EPEVTQTPSHQVTQMGQEVILRCVPISNHLYFYWYRQILGQKVEFLVSFYNNEISEKSEIFDDQFSVERPDGSNFTLKIRSTKLEDSAMYFCASRSGGPAGPWDTQYFGPGTRLTVL.

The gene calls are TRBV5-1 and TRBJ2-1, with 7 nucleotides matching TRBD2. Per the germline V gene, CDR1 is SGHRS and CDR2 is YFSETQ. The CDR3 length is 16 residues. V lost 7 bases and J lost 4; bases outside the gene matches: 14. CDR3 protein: CASHLNWGGPYNEQFF. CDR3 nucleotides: TGCGCCAGCCACCTAAACTGGGGAGGGCCGTACAATGAGCAGTTCTTC.

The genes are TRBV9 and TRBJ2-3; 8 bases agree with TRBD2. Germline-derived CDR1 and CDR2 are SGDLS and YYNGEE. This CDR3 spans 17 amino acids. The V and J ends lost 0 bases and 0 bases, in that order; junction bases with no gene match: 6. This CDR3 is CASSVEVSGASTDTQYF. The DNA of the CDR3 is TGTGCCAGCAGCGTAGAAGTTAGCGGGGCTAGCACAGATACGCAGTATTTT.

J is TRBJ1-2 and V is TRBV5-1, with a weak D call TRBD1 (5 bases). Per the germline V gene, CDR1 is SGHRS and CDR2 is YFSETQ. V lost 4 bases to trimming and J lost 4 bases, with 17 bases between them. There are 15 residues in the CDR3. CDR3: CASSSQGIGSYGYTF. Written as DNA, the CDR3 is TGCGCCAGCAGCAGTCAGGGTATAGGCAGCTATGGCTACACCTTC.

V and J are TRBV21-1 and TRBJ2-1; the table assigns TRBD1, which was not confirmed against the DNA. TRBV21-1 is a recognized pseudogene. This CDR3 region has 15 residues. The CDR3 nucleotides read TGTGCCAGCATAACCGGGACAGGGGCTAACAATGAGCAGTTCTTC. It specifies CASITGTGANNEQFF.

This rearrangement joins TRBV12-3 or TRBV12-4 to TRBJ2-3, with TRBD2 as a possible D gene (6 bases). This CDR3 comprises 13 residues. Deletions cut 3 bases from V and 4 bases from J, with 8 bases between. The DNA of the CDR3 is TGTGCCAGCAGTTTGCGGGGATCAGATACGCAGTATTTT. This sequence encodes CASSLRGSDTQYF.

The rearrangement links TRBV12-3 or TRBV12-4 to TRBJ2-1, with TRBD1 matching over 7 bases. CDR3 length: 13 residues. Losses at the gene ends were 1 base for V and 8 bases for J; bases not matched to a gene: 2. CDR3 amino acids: CASSLDRGDEQFF. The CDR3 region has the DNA TGTGCCAGCAGTTTAGACAGGGGAGATGAGCAGTTCTTC.

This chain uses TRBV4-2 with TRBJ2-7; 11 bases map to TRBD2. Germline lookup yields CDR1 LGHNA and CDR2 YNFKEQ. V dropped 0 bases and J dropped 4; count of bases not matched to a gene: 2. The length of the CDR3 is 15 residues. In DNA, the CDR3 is TGTGCCAGCAGCCAAGACCTAGCGGGAGGTTACGAGCAGTACTTC. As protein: CASSQDLAGGYEQYF.

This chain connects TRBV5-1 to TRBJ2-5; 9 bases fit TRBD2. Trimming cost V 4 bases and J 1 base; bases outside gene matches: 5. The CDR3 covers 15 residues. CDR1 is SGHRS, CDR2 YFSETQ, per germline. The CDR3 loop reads CASSPTAGGQETQYF. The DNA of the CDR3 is TGCGCCAGCAGCCCGACAGCGGGAGGCCAAGAGACCCAGTACTTC.

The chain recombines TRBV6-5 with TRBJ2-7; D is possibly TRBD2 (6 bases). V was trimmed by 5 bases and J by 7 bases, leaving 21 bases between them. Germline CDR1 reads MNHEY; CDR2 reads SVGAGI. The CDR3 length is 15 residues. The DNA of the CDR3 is TGTGCCAGCAGTCCCGGGGGAGCCAGGGCAGGAGAGCAGTACTTC. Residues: CASSPGGARAGEQYF.

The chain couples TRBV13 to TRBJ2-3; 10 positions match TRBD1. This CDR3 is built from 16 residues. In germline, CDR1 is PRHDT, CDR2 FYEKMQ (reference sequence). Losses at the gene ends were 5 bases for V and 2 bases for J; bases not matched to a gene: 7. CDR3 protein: CASSLRQGAITDTQYF. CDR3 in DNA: TGTGCCAGCAGCCTTCGACAGGGGGCGATCACAGATACGCAGTATTTT.

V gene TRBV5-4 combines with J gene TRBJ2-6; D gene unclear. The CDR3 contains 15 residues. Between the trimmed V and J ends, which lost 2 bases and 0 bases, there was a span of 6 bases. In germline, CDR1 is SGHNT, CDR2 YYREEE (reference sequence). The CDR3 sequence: CASSLKASGANVLTF. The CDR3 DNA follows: TGTGCCAGCAGCTTAAAAGCCTCTGGGGCCAACGTCCTGACTTTC.

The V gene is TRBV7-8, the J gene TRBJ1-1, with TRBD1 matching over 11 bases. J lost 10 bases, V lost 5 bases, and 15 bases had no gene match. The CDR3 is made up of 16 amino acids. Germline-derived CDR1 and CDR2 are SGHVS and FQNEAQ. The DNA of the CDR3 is TGTGCCAGCAGCCAACTCACAGGACAGGGGGCGCGGGGAGCTTTCTTT. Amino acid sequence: CASSQLTGQGARGAFF.